A selection of T cell receptor beta chains follows, all from one sample in a study of early T cells in non-severe SARS-CoV-2 infection. MiXCR was run by TCRdb on the 5' RACE reads, yielding one entry per CDR3 protein. The sample carries about 52,000 distinct CDR3 sequences, approximately 11% recorded once. The sample was whole blood. The receptors were gathered from an adult who was a healthcare worker with PCR-confirmed SARS-CoV-2 infection or an uninfected control (not recorded which). Both conserved end residues are part of each CDR3. Each record gives: V gene, D gene, CDR3 protein. The D gene is left open where the match is weak.

v_gene: TRBV4-2; d_gene: TRBD2; CDR3aa: CASSHPSGGGKPYEQYF
v_gene: TRBV5-1; d_gene: TRBD1; CDR3aa: CASSIGTGGTEAFF
v_gene: TRBV2; d_gene: -; CDR3aa: CALGSSYNEQFF
v_gene: TRBV4-1; d_gene: TRBD2; CDR3aa: CASSPGGRGSTDTQYF
v_gene: TRBV24-1; d_gene: -; CDR3aa: CATSDLRQNTGELFF
v_gene: TRBV5-1; d_gene: -; CDR3aa: CASSTTPTDTEAFF
v_gene: TRBV5-4; d_gene: -; CDR3aa: CASSLEAGLGDTQYF
v_gene: TRBV7-2; d_gene: -; CDR3aa: CASSLVGFTGDHEQYF
v_gene: TRBV18; d_gene: -; CDR3aa: CASSQQGGNEQYF
v_gene: TRBV24-1; d_gene: -; CDR3aa: CATSDLSGNTIYF
v_gene: TRBV20-1; d_gene: -; CDR3aa: CSASALAKNIQYF
v_gene: TRBV7-2; d_gene: TRBD2; CDR3aa: CASSLRGLAGISTDTQYF
v_gene: TRBV27; d_gene: -; CDR3aa: CASSLWGRKAFF
v_gene: TRBV18; d_gene: -; CDR3aa: CASSPPSLNEQFF
v_gene: TRBV5-1; d_gene: -; CDR3aa: CASSWVDSSYGYTF
v_gene: TRBV20-1; d_gene: TRBD1; CDR3aa: CSATQGLNSPLHF
v_gene: TRBV7-9; d_gene: -; CDR3aa: CASSLRWGSPLHF
v_gene: TRBV3-1; d_gene: -; CDR3aa: CVSSQDSQETQYF
v_gene: TRBV25-1; d_gene: TRBD1; CDR3aa: CASSVGLDREDTGELFF
v_gene: TRBV6-6; d_gene: -; CDR3aa: CASSYGTANTGELFF
v_gene: TRBV7-9; d_gene: TRBD1; CDR3aa: CASSFPGTGGGEQYF
v_gene: TRBV7-2; d_gene: TRBD1; CDR3aa: CASSPGGNSPLHF
v_gene: TRBV6-1; d_gene: -; CDR3aa: CASKGGYYNSPLHF
v_gene: TRBV5-1; d_gene: -; CDR3aa: CASSPGQFSSGANVLTF
v_gene: TRBV7-2; d_gene: TRBD2; CDR3aa: CASSTTVNERGGYGEQYF
v_gene: TRBV6-2/TRBV6-3; d_gene: -; CDR3aa: CASSYLVGGGGNQPQHF
v_gene: TRBV3-1; d_gene: -; CDR3aa: CASMGIADYQETQYF
v_gene: TRBV7-9; d_gene: -; CDR3aa: CASSLARNPGRDTDTQYF
v_gene: TRBV18; d_gene: -; CDR3aa: CASSPPNTGELFF
v_gene: TRBV28; d_gene: TRBD2; CDR3aa: CASLPPGVAGGPGYEQYF
v_gene: TRBV7-3; d_gene: -; CDR3aa: CASSPRDNRVNTGELFF
v_gene: TRBV11-3; d_gene: -; CDR3aa: CASSLGEQETQYF
v_gene: TRBV14; d_gene: -; CDR3aa: CASSNVGEKLFF
v_gene: TRBV6-5; d_gene: -; CDR3aa: CASSYSRWFGGLPSPLHF
v_gene: TRBV7-2; d_gene: TRBD1; CDR3aa: CASSLAQGAKTGELFF
v_gene: TRBV12-3/TRBV12-4; d_gene: -; CDR3aa: CASSFGFSWGVYEQYF
v_gene: TRBV6-6; d_gene: -; CDR3aa: CASLFHPDSLYGYTF
v_gene: TRBV6-6; d_gene: -; CDR3aa: CASSYRKETQYF